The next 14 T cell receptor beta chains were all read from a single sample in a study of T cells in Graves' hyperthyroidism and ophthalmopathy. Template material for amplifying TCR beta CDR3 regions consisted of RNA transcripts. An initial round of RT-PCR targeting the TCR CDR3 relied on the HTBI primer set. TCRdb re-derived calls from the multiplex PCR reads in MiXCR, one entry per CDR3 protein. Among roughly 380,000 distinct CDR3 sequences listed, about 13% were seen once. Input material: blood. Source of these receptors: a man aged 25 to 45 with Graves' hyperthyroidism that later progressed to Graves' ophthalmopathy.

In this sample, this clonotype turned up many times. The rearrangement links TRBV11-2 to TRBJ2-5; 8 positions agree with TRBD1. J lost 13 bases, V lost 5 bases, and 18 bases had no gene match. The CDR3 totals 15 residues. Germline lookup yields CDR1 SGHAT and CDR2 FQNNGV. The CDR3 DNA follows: TGTGCCAGCAGCGTAGTCGGGTCAGGGGGCCCCCCGAGGTACTTC. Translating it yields CASSVVGSGGPPRYF. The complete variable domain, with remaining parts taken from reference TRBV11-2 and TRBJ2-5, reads EAGVAQSPRYKIIEKRQSVAFWCNPISGHATLYWYQQILGQGPKLLIQFQNNGVVDDSQLPKDRFSAERLKGVDSTLKIQPAKLEDSAVYLCASSVVGSGGPPRYFGPGTRLLVL.

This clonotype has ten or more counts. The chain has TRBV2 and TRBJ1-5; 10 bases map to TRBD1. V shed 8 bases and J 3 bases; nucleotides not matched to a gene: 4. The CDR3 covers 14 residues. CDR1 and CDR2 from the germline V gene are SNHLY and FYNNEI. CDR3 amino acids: CASCGTGVNQPQHF. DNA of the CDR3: TGTGCCAGCTGCGGGACAGGGGTCAATCAGCCCCAGCATTTT.

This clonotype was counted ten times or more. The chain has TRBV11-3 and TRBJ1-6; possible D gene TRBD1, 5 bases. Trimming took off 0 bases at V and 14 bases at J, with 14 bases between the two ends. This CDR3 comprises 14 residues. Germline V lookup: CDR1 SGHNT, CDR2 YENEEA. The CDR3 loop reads CASSLEDGQGTLHF. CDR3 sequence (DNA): TGTGCCAGCAGCTTAGAAGACGGACAAGGGACCCTCCACTTT.

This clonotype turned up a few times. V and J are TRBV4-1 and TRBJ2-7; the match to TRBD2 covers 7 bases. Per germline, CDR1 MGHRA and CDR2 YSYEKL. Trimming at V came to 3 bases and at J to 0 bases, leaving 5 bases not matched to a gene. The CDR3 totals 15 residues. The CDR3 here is CASSHAGGYSYEQYF. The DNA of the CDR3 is TGCGCCAGCAGCCATGCCGGGGGGTACTCCTACGAGCAGTACTTC.

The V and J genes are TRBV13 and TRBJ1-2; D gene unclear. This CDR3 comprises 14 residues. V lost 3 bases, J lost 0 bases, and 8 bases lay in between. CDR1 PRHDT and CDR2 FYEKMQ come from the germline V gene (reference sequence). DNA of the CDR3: TGTGCCAGCAGCTTTGGTACCCCTAACTATGGCTACACCTTC. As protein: CASSFGTPNYGYTF.

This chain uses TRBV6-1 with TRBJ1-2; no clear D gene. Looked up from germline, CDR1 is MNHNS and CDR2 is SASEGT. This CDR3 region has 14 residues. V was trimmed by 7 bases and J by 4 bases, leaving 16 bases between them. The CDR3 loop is CASKLRGISYGYTF. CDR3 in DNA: TGTGCCAGCAAATTACGAGGGATTTCCTATGGCTACACCTTC.

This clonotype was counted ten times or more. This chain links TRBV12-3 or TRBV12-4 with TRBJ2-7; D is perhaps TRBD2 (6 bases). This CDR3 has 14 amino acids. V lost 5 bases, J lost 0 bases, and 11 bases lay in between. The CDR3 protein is CASSRDFSSYEQYF. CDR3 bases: TGTGCCAGCAGTCGGGACTTTAGCTCCTACGAGCAGTACTTC.

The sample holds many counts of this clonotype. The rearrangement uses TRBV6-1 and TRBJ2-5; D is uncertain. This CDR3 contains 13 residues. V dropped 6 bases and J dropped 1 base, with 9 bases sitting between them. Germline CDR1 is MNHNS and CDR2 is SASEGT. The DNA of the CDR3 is TGTGCCAGCAGGGGTATCGTCCAAGAGACCCAGTACTTC. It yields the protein CASRGIVQETQYF.

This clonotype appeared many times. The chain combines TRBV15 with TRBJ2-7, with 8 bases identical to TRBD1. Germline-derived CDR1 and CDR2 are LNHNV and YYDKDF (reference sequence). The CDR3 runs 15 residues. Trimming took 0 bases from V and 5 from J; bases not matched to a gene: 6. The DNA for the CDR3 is TGTGCCACCAGCAGAGACCGGACAGGGTACAACGAGCAGTACTTC. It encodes CATSRDRTGYNEQYF.

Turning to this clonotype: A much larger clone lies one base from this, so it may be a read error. CDR3 sequence: CASTFEGLSNTGEPFF. The CDR3 DNA follows: TGTGCCAGCACCTTTGAGGGGCTATCGAACACCGGGGAGCCGTTTTTT. This sequence joins TRBV27 and TRBJ2-2; either TRBD1 or TRBD2 may fit D (5 bases each). This CDR3 spans 16 amino acids. Germline V lookup: CDR1 MNHEY, CDR2 SMNVEV (reference sequence).

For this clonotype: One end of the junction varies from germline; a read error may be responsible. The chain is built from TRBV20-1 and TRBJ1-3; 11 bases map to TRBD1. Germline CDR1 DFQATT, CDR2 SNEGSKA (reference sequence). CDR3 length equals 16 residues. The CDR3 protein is CSASHGQGAWGSTIYF. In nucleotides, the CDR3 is TGCAGTGCTAGCCACGGACAGGGGGCATGGGGAAGCACCATATATTTT.

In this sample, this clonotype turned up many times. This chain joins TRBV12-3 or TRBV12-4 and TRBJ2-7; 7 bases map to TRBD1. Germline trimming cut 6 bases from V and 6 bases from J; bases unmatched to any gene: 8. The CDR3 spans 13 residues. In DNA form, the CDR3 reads TGTGCCAGCAGCCCGGGACAGTATCTCGAGCAGTACTTC. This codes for CASSPGQYLEQYF.

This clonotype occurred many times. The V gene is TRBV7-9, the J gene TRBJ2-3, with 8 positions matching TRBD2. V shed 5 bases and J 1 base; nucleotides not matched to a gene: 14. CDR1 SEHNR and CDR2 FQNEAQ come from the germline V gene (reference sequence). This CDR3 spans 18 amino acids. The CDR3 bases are TGTGCCAGCAGCGAGAGGTCGGTAGCGGGGCTCGGCACAGATACGCAGTATTTT. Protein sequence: CASSERSVAGLGTDTQYF.

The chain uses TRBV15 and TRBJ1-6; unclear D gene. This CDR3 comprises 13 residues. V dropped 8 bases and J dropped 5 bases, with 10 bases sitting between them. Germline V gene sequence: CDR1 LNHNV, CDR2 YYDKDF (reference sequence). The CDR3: CATSLGNNSPLHF. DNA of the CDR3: TGTGCCACCTCCCTGGGGAATAATTCACCCCTCCACTTT.